There are a few counts of the clone carrying this TCR beta chain. Germline V lookup: CDR1 MNHNY, CDR2 SVGAGI (reference sequence). Trimming took 1 base from V and 3 from J, leaving 9 bases between them. The CDR3 consists of 14 residues. These data belong to a study of blood T cells in healthy people across ages. Primed by a sample-barcoded 5' primer and a J-beta primer mix, a second PCR proceeded for roughly 7 to 12 cycles. A single record per CDR3 protein comes from TCRdb applying MiXCR to the 5' RACE reads. The sample has 600,000 to 1,000,000 distinct CDR3 sequences, roughly 25% seen once; the top ten hold roughly 3.5%. This sample also appeared in a second study, on T cells of mothers and their children. This second report adds: Relative to unrelated pairs, biologically related mother-child dyads exhibited marginally greater, non-significant overlap.

The V and J genes are TRBV6-6 and TRBJ1-1; possible D gene TRBD1, 5 bases. Sequencing input: blood. This receptor was taken from a boy younger than 18 in good health. CDR3 region: CASSYFRADTEAFF. The CDR3 region has the DNA TGTGCCAGCAGTTACTTCAGGGCGGACACTGAAGCTTTCTTT.